This entry describes one T cell receptor (beta chain). The antigen is not known. These data come from a study of T cell responses to AZD1222 COVID-19 vaccine. Study-level results: Seropositivity was recorded at baseline in only 6 or 7 AZD1222 recipients.

Sequenced by immunoSEQ multiplex PCR; TCRdb stores in-frame clones only, minus some. The sample includes fewer than 150,000 clones, 89% of them seen just once. The CDR3 consists of 15 residues. V was trimmed by 3 bases and J by 2 bases, leaving 13 bases between them. Germline V gene data show CDR1 as LGHDT and CDR2 as YNNKEL (reference sequence). The specimen comprised peripheral blood, sampled 28 days after the second AZD1222 dose. This receptor was taken from an adult who received the AZD1222 COVID-19 vaccine. V gene TRBV3-1 (or the pseudogene TRBV3-2) combines with J gene TRBJ1-1; TRBD1 might be the D (5 bases). The CDR3, as DNA: TGTGCCAGCAGCCAGCCGGGACGGCGAAACACTGAAGCTTTCTTT. Translated, it gives CASSQPGRRNTEAFF.